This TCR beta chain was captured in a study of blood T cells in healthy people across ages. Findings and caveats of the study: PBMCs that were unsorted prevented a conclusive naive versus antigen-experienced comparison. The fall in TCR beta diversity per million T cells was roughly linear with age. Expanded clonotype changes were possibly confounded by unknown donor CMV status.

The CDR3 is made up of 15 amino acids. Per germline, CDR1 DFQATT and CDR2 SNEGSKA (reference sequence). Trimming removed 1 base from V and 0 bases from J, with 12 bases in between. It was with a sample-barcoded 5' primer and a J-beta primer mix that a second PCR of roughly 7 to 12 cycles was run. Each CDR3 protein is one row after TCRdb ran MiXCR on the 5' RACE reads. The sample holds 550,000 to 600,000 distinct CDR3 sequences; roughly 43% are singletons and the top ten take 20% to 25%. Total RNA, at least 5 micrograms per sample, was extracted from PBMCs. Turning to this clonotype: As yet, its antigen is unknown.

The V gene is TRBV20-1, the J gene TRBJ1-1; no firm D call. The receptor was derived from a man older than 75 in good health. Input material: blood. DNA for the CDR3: TGCAGTGCTAGAGGGAGGGTCGGGATGAACACTGAAGCTTTCTTT. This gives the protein CSARGRVGMNTEAFF.